A selection of T cell receptor beta chains follows, all from one sample in a study of regulatory T cells in long-lasting Graves disease. TCRdb ran MiXCR on the multiplex PCR reads and lists one entry per CDR3 protein. Seen here are 300,000 to 400,000 distinct CDR3 sequences, around 15% observed once, and the top ten hold 22%. Sequenced material: peripheral blood mononuclear cells (PBMCs), taken at new diagnosis, from a patient treated with antithyroid drugs. The receptors were gathered from a female donor with Graves disease. CDR3s include the opening cysteine and the closing phenylalanine or tryptophan. The D gene is left open where the match is weak. Clone size is given for some rows only: seen once, a few or many times, or a class if the clone is expanded.

V gene: TRBV28; J gene: TRBJ1-4; D gene: TRBD1; clone size: few; CDR3 length: 15; CDR3 protein: CASSNTTGVREKLFF; CDR3 DNA: TGTGCCAGCAGTAACACGACAGGGGTGCGGGAAAAACTGTTTTTT
V gene: TRBV6-1; J gene: TRBJ2-7; D gene: TRBD2; clone size: many; CDR3 length: 15; CDR3 protein: CASSQTSGSPYEQYF; CDR3 DNA: TGTGCCAGCAGCCAAACTAGCGGGAGTCCCTACGAGCAGTACTTC
V gene: TRBV3-1; J gene: TRBJ2-7; D gene: TRBD1; clone size: many; CDR3 length: 15; CDR3 protein: CASSQDLRTGYEQYF; CDR3 DNA: TGTGCCAGCAGCCAAGATCTCCGGACAGGGTACGAGCAGTACTTC
V gene: TRBV6-1; J gene: TRBJ2-7; D gene: TRBD1; clone size: many; CDR3 length: 16; CDR3 protein: CASSDGPGTEAYEQYF; CDR3 DNA: TGTGCCAGCAGTGACGGCCCCGGGACAGAAGCCTACGAGCAGTACTTC
V gene: TRBV12-3/TRBV12-4; J gene: TRBJ1-3; D gene: .; clone size: many; CDR3 length: 14; CDR3 protein: CASRAVVAGNTIYF; CDR3 DNA: TGTGCCAGCAGGGCGGTCGTAGCAGGAAACACCATATATTTT
V gene: TRBV2; J gene: TRBJ2-5; D gene: .; clone size: many; CDR3 length: 14; CDR3 protein: CASCGGGGGGTQYF; CDR3 DNA: TGTGCCAGCTGCGGAGGAGGGGGTGGGGGGACCCAGTACTTC
V gene: TRBV28; J gene: TRBJ2-6; D gene: TRBD1; clone size: few; CDR3 length: 17; CDR3 protein: CASSLGQLFSGANVLTF; CDR3 DNA: TGTGCCAGCAGTTTGGGACAGCTCTTCTCTGGGGCCAACGTCCTGACTTTC
V gene: TRBV27; J gene: TRBJ2-3; D gene: .; clone size: many; CDR3 length: 13; CDR3 protein: CASSQDVPDTQYF; CDR3 DNA: TGTGCCAGCAGTCAAGATGTCCCAGATACGCAGTATTTT
V gene: TRBV5-1; J gene: TRBJ2-5; D gene: .; clone size: .; CDR3 length: 16; CDR3 protein: CASSEQGYGGKETQYF; CDR3 DNA: TGCGCCAGCAGCGAACAGGGTTATGGGGGAAAAGAGACCCAGTACTTC
V gene: TRBV20-1; J gene: TRBJ1-2; D gene: .; clone size: few; CDR3 length: 13; CDR3 protein: CSARDRTGGGYTF; CDR3 DNA: TGCAGTGCTAGAGATCGGACCGGGGGTGGCTACACCTTC
V gene: TRBV6-2/TRBV6-3; J gene: TRBJ1-1; D gene: .; clone size: many; CDR3 length: 13; CDR3 protein: CASSSISGQEAFF; CDR3 DNA: TGTGCCAGCAGCTCAATCTCCGGACAGGAAGCTTTCTTT
V gene: TRBV5-6; J gene: TRBJ2-5; D gene: .; clone size: .; CDR3 length: 13; CDR3 protein: CASSFRLEETQYF; CDR3 DNA: TGTGCCAGCAGCTTCCGACTAGAAGAGACCCAGTACTTC
V gene: TRBV5-1; J gene: TRBJ2-7; D gene: .; clone size: many; CDR3 length: 20; CDR3 protein: CASSLSRRALSGHLDHEQYF; CDR3 DNA: TGCGCCAGCAGCTTGAGTCGGAGAGCCTTATCGGGACACCTCGACCACGAGCAGTACTTC
V gene: TRBV29-1; J gene: TRBJ1-1; D gene: TRBD1; clone size: many; CDR3 length: 13; CDR3 protein: CSVDRGENTEAFF; CDR3 DNA: TGCAGCGTTGACAGGGGGGAGAACACTGAAGCTTTCTTT
V gene: TRBV7-4; J gene: TRBJ1-1; D gene: TRBD1; clone size: many; CDR3 length: 16; CDR3 protein: CASSPERDSPPPGAFF; CDR3 DNA: TGTGCCAGCAGCCCCGAACGGGACAGTCCACCCCCGGGAGCTTTCTTT
V gene: TRBV30; J gene: TRBJ2-1; D gene: .; clone size: many; CDR3 length: 12; CDR3 protein: CAWSDPEEKGFF; CDR3 DNA: TGTGCCTGGAGTGATCCCGAGGAGAAGGGGTTCTTC
V gene: TRBV5-1; J gene: TRBJ1-6; D gene: .; clone size: many; CDR3 length: 17; CDR3 protein: CASSLGPPRGGNSPLHF; CDR3 DNA: TGCGCCAGCAGCTTGGGACCGCCCAGGGGTGGTAATTCACCCCTCCACTTT
V gene: TRBV29-1; J gene: TRBJ2-5; D gene: .; clone size: many; CDR3 length: 13; CDR3 protein: CSVGGTEQETQYF; CDR3 DNA: TGCAGCGTCGGTGGGACGGAACAAGAGACCCAGTACTTC
V gene: TRBV4-2; J gene: TRBJ2-3; D gene: TRBD2; clone size: many; CDR3 length: 16; CDR3 protein: CASSPPMLAGTDTQYF; CDR3 DNA: TGTGCCAGCAGCCCCCCCATGCTAGCGGGAACGGATACGCAGTATTTT
V gene: TRBV6-1; J gene: TRBJ1-2; D gene: .; clone size: many; CDR3 length: 12; CDR3 protein: CASYRTAHGYTF; CDR3 DNA: TGTGCCAGCTACAGAACAGCCCATGGCTACACCTTC
V gene: TRBV12-3/TRBV12-4; J gene: TRBJ2-7; D gene: TRBD2; clone size: many; CDR3 length: 13; CDR3 protein: CASSLGTSSQQYF; CDR3 DNA: TGTGCCAGCAGTCTAGGGACTAGCAGCCAGCAGTACTTC
V gene: TRBV2; J gene: TRBJ2-3; D gene: TRBD1; clone size: .; CDR3 length: 16; CDR3 protein: CASISGQGVSTDTQYF; CDR3 DNA: TGTGCCAGCATTTCCGGACAGGGGGTTAGCACAGATACGCAGTATTTT